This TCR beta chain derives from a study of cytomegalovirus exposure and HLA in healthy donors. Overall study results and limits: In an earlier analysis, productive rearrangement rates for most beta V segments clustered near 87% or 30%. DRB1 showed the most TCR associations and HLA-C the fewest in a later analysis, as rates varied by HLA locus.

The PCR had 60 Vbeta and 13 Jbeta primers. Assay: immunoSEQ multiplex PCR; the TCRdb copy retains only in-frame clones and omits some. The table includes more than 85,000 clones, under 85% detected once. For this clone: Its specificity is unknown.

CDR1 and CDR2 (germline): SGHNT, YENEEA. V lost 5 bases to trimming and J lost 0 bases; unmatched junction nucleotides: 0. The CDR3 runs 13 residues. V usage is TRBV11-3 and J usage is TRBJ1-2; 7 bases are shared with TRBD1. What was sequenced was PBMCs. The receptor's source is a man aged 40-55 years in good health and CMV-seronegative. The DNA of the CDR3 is TGTGCCAGCAGCCAGGGGGCTAACTATGGCTACACCTTC. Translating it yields CASSQGANYGYTF.